This T cell receptor beta chain comes out of a study of response to subunit inactivated influenza vaccine. Study-wide points: A suggestion made by the authors is that each seasonal influenza vaccination recruits few new T cells.

This clonotype was picked up many times. Its antigen is not identified. One entry per CDR3 protein, called by TCRdb with MiXCR from the RT-PCR reads. The table shows 500,000 to 600,000 distinct CDR3 sequences, with 10% to 15% occurring only once. The CDR3 runs to 14 residues. Germline CDR1 and CDR2: SGHTA and FQGNSA. The V end lost 2 bases, the J end lost 7 bases, and 12 bases lay between the germline ends. The sequenced sample was PBMCs from blood, obtained about 40 days after vaccination. V is TRBV7-2 and J is TRBJ2-1; D gene uncertain. The TCR comes from a man over 45 who received an inactivated influenza vaccine. The CDR3: CASSLFTGPNEQFF. Written as DNA, the CDR3 is TGTGCCAGCAGCTTATTTACCGGACCTAATGAGCAGTTCTTC.